The 28 T cell receptor beta chains given below trace back to one sample, sequenced in a study of shared clonotypes between healthy human individuals (dated by TCRdb to 2018 to 2020). The library was produced with the immunoSEQ multiplex PCR assay. What TCRdb holds here is the immuneACCESS table cut down to in-frame rearrangements. Part of the clones is not present; checked against another copy, under half of the missing clones reflect an unresolved V gene, and the others are unexplained. The sample contains approximately 2.5 million clones, approximately 92% of them found a single time. Jointly, the top ten make up under 0.15% of the sample. The sequencing input was naive CD4+ T cells sorted from blood. The cell subset or site label on this specimen signifies: CD45RA+ positively selected. All receptors derive from a man younger than 35 in good health.

The rearrangement links TRBV6-1 to TRBJ2-7; TRBD2 matches at 12 bases. CDR3 length: 16 residues. Germline lookup yields CDR1 MNHNS and CDR2 SASEGT. Trimming removed 1 base from V and 4 bases from J; junction bases left unmatched: 5. The CDR3 sequence is CASSEEASGRAYEQYF. In DNA form, the CDR3 reads TGTGCCAGCAGTGAAGAGGCTAGCGGGAGGGCTTACGAGCAGTACTTC.

V gene TRBV30 combines with J gene TRBJ1-2; D is possibly TRBD1 (6 bases). V was clipped by 8 bases and J by 5 bases, with 27 bases between them. This CDR3 has 16 residues. CDR1 is GTSNPN, CDR2 SVGIG, per germline (reference sequence). CDR3 residues: CAGGGRGSVARYGYTF. The CDR3 DNA is TGTGCCGGCGGGGGGCGGGGCAGTGTGGCCCGGTATGGCTACACCTTC.

V and J are TRBV5-1 and TRBJ2-7; possibly TRBD2 for D (5 bases). The V end was cut by 5 bases, the J end by 7 bases, with 16 bases between. The CDR3 totals 13 residues. The V gene's germline CDR1 is SGHRS and CDR2 YFSETQ. The chain's CDR3 is CASSPERFREQYF. In DNA form, the CDR3 reads TGCGCCAGCAGTCCTGAGCGGTTTCGGGAGCAGTACTTC.

The chain carries TRBV28 and TRBJ1-1; D unclear. The V end lost 7 bases, the J end lost 3 bases, and 15 bases lay between the germline ends. Germline V gives CDR1 MDHEN, CDR2 SYDVKM. This CDR3 is built from 14 residues. This CDR3 reads CASTLEGQDTEAFF. The CDR3 nucleotides read TGTGCCAGCACCCTAGAGGGCCAGGACACTGAAGCTTTCTTT.

The chain uses TRBV5-1 and TRBJ2-1; D is perhaps TRBD2 (6 bases). V shed 4 bases and J shed 8 bases, with 13 bases lying between them. CDR1 is SGHRS and CDR2 is YFSETQ in the germline V gene. The CDR3 has 13 residues. The CDR3 DNA follows: TGCGCCAGCAGCGGGGGACTCAGCGATGAGCAGTTCTTC. This codes for CASSGGLSDEQFF.

The chain carries TRBV5-1 and TRBJ2-3; TRBD2 agrees at 12 bases. Germline values: CDR1 SGHRS, CDR2 YFSETQ. The ends lost 5 bases at V and 2 bases at J; junction bases unmatched: 6. CDR3 length: 16 residues. CDR3 coding DNA: TGCGCCAGCAGGTCTAGCGGGAGGGCTGACACAGATACGCAGTATTTT. Translation gives CASRSSGRADTDTQYF. The full variable domain, rest sourced from reference TRBV5-1 and TRBJ2-3, is KAGVTQTPRYLIKTRGQQVTLSCSPISGHRSVSWYQQTPGQGLQFLFEYFSETQRNKGNFPGRFSGRQFSNSRSEMNVSTLELGDSALYLCASRSSGRADTDTQYFGPGTRLTVL.

This chain joins TRBV28 and TRBJ2-2; the D is unclear. The CDR3 covers 14 residues. Germline values: CDR1 MDHEN, CDR2 SYDVKM. Between the trimmed V and J ends, which lost 1 base and 5 bases, there was a span of 8 bases. CDR3 loop: CASSLSGITGELFF. For the CDR3, the DNA is TGTGCCAGCAGTTTATCTGGTATAACCGGGGAGCTGTTTTTT.

The chain carries TRBV11-3 and TRBJ1-1; 9 bases are shared with TRBD1. Germline V lookup: CDR1 SGHNT, CDR2 YENEEA. The length of the CDR3 is 15 residues. V lost 5 bases and J lost 5; bases outside the gene matches: 9. The CDR3 loop reads CASSPGTGSLTEAFF. Written as DNA, the CDR3 is TGTGCCAGCAGCCCAGGGACAGGGAGTTTGACTGAAGCTTTCTTT. The full variable domain, completed using reference TRBV11-3 and TRBJ1-1, is EAGVVQSPRYKIIEKKQPVAFWCNPISGHNTLYWYLQNLGQGPELLIRYENEEAVDDSQLPKDRFSAERLKGVDSTLKIQPAELGDSAVYLCASSPGTGSLTEAFFGQGTRLTVV.

The chain combines TRBV4-1 with TRBJ1-1; no clear D. The germline V gene encodes CDR1 MGHRA and CDR2 YSYEKL. V lost 0 bases and J lost 0, with 8 bases in between. The CDR3 loop spans 15 amino acids. CDR3 nucleotide sequence: TGCGCCAGCAGCCAAGAGGCGGTCTTGAACACTGAAGCTTTCTTT. It codes for CASSQEAVLNTEAFF.

In DNA form, the CDR3 reads TGCGCCAGCAGCTTGGTCACTAGCGGGAGAACCACAGATACGCAGTATTTT. This codes for CASSLVTSGRTTDTQYF. The V gene is TRBV5-1, the J gene TRBJ2-3, with TRBD2 matching over 11 bases. CDR1 SGHRS and CDR2 YFSETQ come from the germline V gene. The J segment lost 2 bases and the V segment lost 0 bases, leaving 5 bases of the junction unmatched. This CDR3 contains 17 residues.

The chain combines TRBV5-1 with TRBJ2-7; 7 bases are a match to TRBD2. The CDR3 length is 15 residues. The V segment lost 0 bases and the J segment 6 bases; nucleotides outside the gene matches: 9. Germline V gene sequence: CDR1 SGHRS, CDR2 YFSETQ. In DNA, the CDR3 is TGCGCCAGCAGCTTGGATTGGACTAGGCCAGCCGAGCAGTACTTC. The encoded protein is CASSLDWTRPAEQYF. Using reference TRBV5-1 and TRBJ2-7 for the parts outside the CDR3, the full variable domain is KAGVTQTPRYLIKTRGQQVTLSCSPISGHRSVSWYQQTPGQGLQFLFEYFSETQRNKGNFPGRFSGRQFSNSRSEMNVSTLELGDSALYLCASSLDWTRPAEQYFGPGTRLTVT.

This clone was found once. The chain uses TRBV6-1 and TRBJ1-4; a possible D gene is TRBD1 (5 bases). The germline V gene has CDR1 MNHNS and CDR2 SASEGT. Trimming removed 1 base at V and 5 bases at J, with 11 bases between. This CDR3 has 15 amino acids. The CDR3 reads CASSEGGGKNEKLFF. The CDR3 DNA reads as TGTGCCAGCAGTGAAGGCGGGGGAAAAAATGAAAAACTGTTTTTT.

The chain couples TRBV30 to TRBJ2-1, with D tentatively TRBD1 (5 bases). The germline gives CDR1 GTSNPN, CDR2 SVGIG (reference sequence). The CDR3 sequence is 17 residues long. V was cut by 0 bases and J by 6 bases, with 21 bases left in between. The CDR3 sequence: CAWSVGVRQGLLNEQFF. The CDR3, as DNA: TGTGCCTGGAGTGTAGGGGTACGGCAGGGCTTGCTCAATGAGCAGTTCTTC. Full variable domain (remainder filled in from reference TRBV30 and TRBJ2-1): SQTIHQWPATLVQPVGSPLSLECTVEGTSNPNLYWYRQAAGRGLQLLFYSVGIGQISSEVPQNLSASRPQDRQFILSSKKLLLSDSGFYLCAWSVGVRQGLLNEQFFGPGTRLTVL.

This chain connects TRBV12-5 to TRBJ1-6; possible D gene TRBD1, 5 bases. Germline V gives CDR1 LGHNT, CDR2 FRNRAP. This CDR3 is built from 17 residues. Trimming removed 2 bases at V and 12 bases at J, with 23 bases between. The CDR3: CASGLLYPGAGSRPLHF. For the CDR3, the DNA is TGTGCTAGTGGTTTGCTTTATCCCGGGGCCGGGAGTCGACCCCTCCACTTT.

This rearrangement joins TRBV28 to TRBJ2-7, with 7 bases lining up with TRBD1. Germline CDR1 MDHEN, CDR2 SYDVKM. Trimming removed 3 bases from V and 3 bases from J; junction bases left unmatched: 8. The length of the CDR3 is 15 residues. The DNA of the CDR3 is TGTGCCAGCAGTTTCCCAAGAGGGACAGTCTACGAGCAGTACTTC. Translated, it gives CASSFPRGTVYEQYF.

This clone was observed once. V is TRBV7-2 and J is TRBJ2-3; D gene unclear. CDR1 is SGHTA and CDR2 is FQGNSA in the germline V gene. This CDR3 contains 14 residues. Trimming cost V 2 bases and J 9 bases, with 15 bases left between them. CDR3 sequence reads: CASSLRSEADTQYF. In nucleotides, the CDR3 is TGTGCCAGCAGCTTACGTTCAGAGGCGGACACGCAGTATTTT.

This chain connects TRBV19 to TRBJ1-1; TRBD1 is a possible D gene (5 bases). The germline V gene encodes CDR1 LNHDA and CDR2 SQIVND (reference sequence). The CDR3 contains 12 residues. V lost 0 bases and J 11 bases, leaving 10 bases between the germline ends. The CDR3 DNA reads as TGTGCCAGTAGTATAGAAACCCGACAGGCTTTCTTT. Translating it yields CASSIETRQAFF.

This clone occurred a few times. The chain couples TRBV27 to TRBJ2-7; 8 positions match TRBD2. The junction had 17 bases not matched to a gene; V was cut back by 4 bases and J by 3 bases. The CDR3 has 18 amino acids. The germline V gene has CDR1 MNHEY and CDR2 SMNVEV (reference sequence). The CDR3 reads CASSSTPYAERGSYEQYF. The DNA for the CDR3 is TGTGCCAGCAGTTCCACTCCCTACGCCGAGCGGGGGAGCTACGAGCAGTACTTC.

This clone was detected only once. The genes are TRBV5-1 and TRBJ1-2; D ambiguous. Germline V gene sequence: CDR1 SGHRS, CDR2 YFSETQ. CDR3 length: 14 residues. Deletions cut 2 bases from V and 6 bases from J, with 14 bases between. For the CDR3, the DNA is TGCGCCAGCAGCTTAACCTCAGGTTGGGATGGCTACACCTTC. Residues: CASSLTSGWDGYTF.

The chain links TRBV11-3 to TRBJ2-1, with 12 positions matching TRBD2. Trimming at V came to 1 base and at J to 0 bases, leaving 10 bases not matched to a gene. The germline CDR1 and CDR2 sequences are SGHNT and YENEEA. There are 20 residues in the CDR3. The CDR3 here is CASSLGLGTSGLSSYNEQFF. The CDR3 bases are TGTGCCAGCAGCTTAGGTTTGGGGACTAGCGGGCTGAGCTCCTACAATGAGCAGTTCTTC.

The V gene is TRBV6-5, the J gene TRBJ2-5, with 8 bases fitting TRBD2. CDR3 length equals 13 residues. Trimming cost V 5 bases and J 5 bases; bases outside gene matches: 4. Germline V CDR1 and CDR2: MNHEY, SVGAGI. CDR3 region: CASSIGLAETQYF. CDR3 nucleotide sequence: TGTGCCAGCAGTATTGGACTAGCCGAGACCCAGTACTTC.

The V gene is TRBV5-8, the J gene TRBJ1-6; unclear D gene. Germline V lookup: CDR1 SGHTS, CDR2 YDEGEE. The CDR3 is 13 residues long. V lost 5 bases, J lost 7 bases, and 10 bases lay in between. CDR3 nucleotide sequence: TGTGCCAGCAGTTCTAGGACCAATTCACCCCTCCACTTT. Its protein is CASSSRTNSPLHF. The entire variable domain, with the rest obtained from reference TRBV5-8 and TRBJ1-6, is as follows: EAGVTQSPTHLIKTRGQQATLRCSPISGHTSVYWYQQALGLGLQFLLWYDEGEERNRGNFPPRFSGRQFPNYSSELNVNALELEDSALYLCASSSRTNSPLHFGNGTRLTVT.

The CDR3 spells CASSPGTETNTEAFF. As DNA, the CDR3 is TGTGCCAGCTCACCGGGGACAGAGACTAACACTGAAGCTTTCTTT. The chain employs TRBV18 and TRBJ1-1; TRBD1 matches at 7 bases. CDR3 length: 15 residues. The germline V gene has CDR1 KGHSH and CDR2 LQKENI. V was clipped by 3 bases and J by 2 bases; unmatched bases: 6. Full variable domain (rest looked up from reference TRBV18 and TRBJ1-1): NAGVMQNPRHLVRRRGQEARLRCSPMKGHSHVYWYRQLPEEGLKFMVYLQKENIIDESGMPKERFSAEFPKEGPSILRIQQVVRGDSAAYFCASSPGTETNTEAFFGQGTRLTVV.

This clone was seen a single time. The V call is TRBV15, the J call TRBJ1-2; unclear D gene. The CDR3 extends over 13 amino acids. Germline lookup yields CDR1 LNHNV and CDR2 YYDKDF (reference sequence). V was cut by 2 bases and J by 5 bases, with 9 bases left in between. CDR3 region: CATSRPGPYGYTF. In nucleotides, the CDR3 is TGTGCCACCAGCAGACCAGGACCGTATGGCTACACCTTC. Combining the CDR3 with reference TRBV15 and TRBJ1-2 gives the whole variable domain DAMVIQNPRYQVTQFGKPVTLSCSQTLNHNVMYWYQQKSSQAPKLLFHYYDKDFNNEADTPDNFQSRRPNTSFCFLDIRSPGLGDTAMYLCATSRPGPYGYTFGSGTRLTVV.

The chain couples TRBV5-4 to TRBJ1-1, with D possibly being TRBD1 (6 bases). Trimming pared 6 bases from V and 5 bases from J, leaving 20 bases between. Per germline, CDR1 SGHNT and CDR2 YYREEE (reference sequence). This CDR3 region has 15 residues. The CDR3 sequence is CASTNPGAGETEAFF. The CDR3 coding sequence is TGTGCCAGCACCAACCCAGGGGCGGGGGAAACTGAAGCTTTCTTT.

V is TRBV10-2 and J is TRBJ2-7; D unclear. Per the germline V gene, CDR1 is WSHSY and CDR2 is SAAADI. This CDR3 has 13 residues. V gave up 2 bases and J gave up 6 bases, with 11 bases separating them. The CDR3 loop reads CASSENYPSEQYF. The CDR3 coding sequence is TGCGCCAGCAGTGAGAACTACCCTAGCGAGCAGTACTTC.

The J gene is TRBJ2-5, the V gene TRBV7-2; D call uncertain. CDR3 size: 16 residues. CDR1 SGHTA and CDR2 FQGNSA come from the germline V gene. The V and J ends lost 1 base and 4 bases respectively, with 16 bases between them. CDR3 nucleotide sequence: TGTGCCAGCAGCTTAGTTGGGCCGTCAGGTCGAGAGACCCAGTACTTC. Amino acids: CASSLVGPSGRETQYF.

The V and J genes are TRBV27 and TRBJ2-5, with a possible D match to TRBD1 (6 bases). V dropped 5 bases and J dropped 3 bases, with 10 bases sitting between them. This CDR3 spans 13 amino acids. CDR1 and CDR2 from the germline V gene are MNHEY and SMNVEV (reference sequence). CDR3 sequence reads: CASSRKGEETQYF. CDR3 DNA: TGTGCCAGCAGTCGCAAGGGGGAAGAGACCCAGTACTTC.